Presented here are 26 T cell receptor beta chains from one specimen sequenced in a study of a mutant IDH1 vaccine in newly diagnosed glioma. The time point denotes: baseline, week 1 (first vaccination visit). Treatment reported: pre-vaccination baseline after standard-of-care therapy. The data were produced by immunoSEQ multiplex PCR, yet TCRdb's version contains in-frame clones alone and is incomplete. The sample has tens of thousands of clones, approximately 83% seen once. The material sequenced was PBMCs, taken from a glioma patient treated with radiotherapy, temozolomide or both. Receptor source: a woman aged 45 to 65 with glioma.

The gene calls are TRBV5-1 and TRBJ1-6; D may be TRBD1 (5 bases). The V gene's germline CDR1 is SGHRS and CDR2 YFSETQ. V dropped 0 bases and J dropped 7 bases, with 11 bases sitting between them. The CDR3 spans 15 residues. CDR3 in DNA: TGCGCCAGCAGCTTGGGGCAGGGAGGGAATTCACCCCTCCACTTT. It is translated as CASSLGQGGNSPLHF.

This clone was recorded only once. The chain links TRBV11-3 to TRBJ2-5; D tentatively fits TRBD1 or TRBD2 (5 bases each). V shed 1 base and J shed 1 base, with 7 bases lying between them. The CDR3 spans 14 residues. Germline lookup yields CDR1 SGHNT and CDR2 YENEEA. Written as DNA, the CDR3 is TGTGCCAGCAGCTTAGGAGGGACCCAAGAGACCCAGTACTTC. Residues: CASSLGGTQETQYF.

For the CDR3, the DNA is TGTGCCAGCAGGGCAGACAGGGTAGCCACCGGGGAGCTGTTTTTT. It is translated as CASRADRVATGELFF. The chain has TRBV6-5 and TRBJ2-2, with 7 bases identical to TRBD1. Germline CDR1 reads MNHEY; CDR2 reads SVGAGI. The V segment lost 6 bases and the J segment 4 bases; nucleotides outside the gene matches: 8. The CDR3 spans 15 residues.

In its sample, this clone was seen once. The CDR3 DNA sequence: TGCGCCAGCAGCTCTACAGGGGGGCGGGAGACCCAGTACTTC. Translated: CASSSTGGRETQYF. The chain carries TRBV5-1 and TRBJ2-5, with 8 bases fitting TRBD1. The CDR3 sequence is 14 residues long. Germline lookup yields CDR1 SGHRS and CDR2 YFSETQ. The trim removed 3 bases at V and 5 bases at J, leaving 6 bases unmatched.

The chain uses TRBV2 and TRBJ1-2, with D hard to call. Looked up from germline, CDR1 is SNHLY and CDR2 is FYNNEI. V was shortened by 9 bases and J by 0 bases, with 11 bases between the two germline ends. CDR3 length equals 13 residues. DNA of the CDR3: TGTGCCAGAGAAGGTTCAACTAACTATGGCTACACCTTC. Translating gives CAREGSTNYGYTF.

This sequence joins TRBV5-6 and TRBJ1-3; possibly TRBD1 for D (5 bases). This CDR3 has 17 amino acids. The V gene lost 3 bases and the J gene lost 0 bases, with 16 bases spanning the gap. Germline V gives CDR1 SGHDT, CDR2 YYEEEE. In DNA, the CDR3 is TGTGCCAGCAGCTCGTCCCAATGGGGGGGCTCTGGAAACACCATATATTTT. This encodes CASSSSQWGGSGNTIYF.

The chain employs TRBV10-2 and TRBJ1-1, with D tentatively TRBD1 (5 bases). This CDR3 has 15 amino acids. Germline CDR1 is WSHSY and CDR2 is SAAADI. V gave up 5 bases and J gave up 0 bases, with 13 bases separating them. CDR3 sequence: CASSSAGIMNTEAFF. The DNA of the CDR3 is TGCGCCAGCAGTTCGGCAGGGATCATGAACACTGAAGCTTTCTTT.

The chain uses TRBV5-1 and TRBJ1-6; D might be TRBD1 (6 bases). V lost 4 bases, J lost 7 bases, and 12 bases lay in between. The V gene's germline CDR1 is SGHRS and CDR2 YFSETQ. There are 14 residues in the CDR3. The CDR3, as DNA: TGCGCCAGCAGCGAGGAGGGGGGCAATTCACCCCTCCACTTT. Translation: CASSEEGGNSPLHF.

This chain joins TRBV4-2 and TRBJ1-6; D is ambiguous. There are 16 residues in the CDR3. Germline loops: CDR1 LGHNA, CDR2 YNFKEQ. Trimming left V 1 base short and J 10 bases short, with 17 bases between. The CDR3, as DNA: TGTGCCAGCAGCCAAGGGAGGGTCTCTCCCCTCTCACCCCTCCACTTT. This gives the protein CASSQGRVSPLSPLHF.

The V call is TRBV5-1, the J call TRBJ2-2; D possibly corresponds to TRBD1 (5 bases). This CDR3 is 16 amino acids long. Per the germline V gene, CDR1 is SGHRS and CDR2 is YFSETQ. V was shortened by 0 bases and J by 1 base, with 10 bases between the two germline ends. Here the CDR3 DNA reads TGCGCCAGCAGCTTGGCGTTGGGGCTGAACACCGGGGAGCTGTTTTTT. It translates to CASSLALGLNTGELFF.

The chain combines TRBV6-1 with TRBJ2-7, with 8 bases matching TRBD1. Germline assignment: CDR1 MNHNS and CDR2 SASEGT. Losses at the gene ends were 3 bases for V and 6 bases for J; bases not matched to a gene: 13. The CDR3 spans 16 residues. The CDR3 spells CASSDWTGKVAIEQYF. Here the CDR3 DNA reads TGTGCCAGCAGTGATTGGACAGGGAAGGTAGCAATCGAGCAGTACTTC.

This clone ranks as medium-sized. The same CDR3 also results from other DNA sequences found in this sample. The genes are TRBV9 and TRBJ1-1, with 7 bases that match TRBD1. Germline V gene lookup returns CDR1 SGDLS and CDR2 YYNGEE. The CDR3 extends over 14 amino acids. Germline trimming cut 3 bases from V and 4 bases from J; bases unmatched to any gene: 6. The CDR3 nucleotides read TGTGCCAGCAGCGCCAGACAGGGATCCACTGAAGCTTTCTTT. Its protein is CASSARQGSTEAFF.

The chain combines TRBV4-1 with TRBJ2-7; no firm D call. The CDR3 is 13 residues long. CDR1 and CDR2 (germline): MGHRA, YSYEKL. The V gene lost 1 base and the J gene lost 4 bases, with 8 bases spanning the gap. The CDR3 DNA sequence: TGCGCCAGCAGCCAAGGGGAAGTGTACGAGCAGTACTTC. Its protein product is CASSQGEVYEQYF.

This sequence joins TRBV10-3 and TRBJ1-1; maybe TRBD1 (5 bases). CDR3 size: 12 residues. V was clipped by 4 bases and J by 10 bases, with 13 bases between them. Germline-derived CDR1 and CDR2 are ENHRY and SYGVKD. For the CDR3, the DNA is TGTGCCATCAGTGCAGGGCAACAGCGAGCTTTCTTT. Encoded protein: CAISAGQQRAFF.

This clone was picked up one time. The gene calls are TRBV5-1 and TRBJ1-5; no reliable D call. The germline V and J ends were trimmed by 5 bases and 1 base, with 13 bases remaining between them. CDR3 length equals 15 residues. The germline V gene encodes CDR1 SGHRS and CDR2 YFSETQ. The CDR3 DNA reads TGCGCCAGCAGTTCAACTGGGGAGAGCAATCAGCCCCAGCATTTT. Translation gives CASSSTGESNQPQHF. The entire variable domain, with the rest obtained from reference TRBV5-1 and TRBJ1-5, is as follows: KAGVTQTPRYLIKTRGQQVTLSCSPISGHRSVSWYQQTPGQGLQFLFEYFSETQRNKGNFPGRFSGRQFSNSRSEMNVSTLELGDSALYLCASSSTGESNQPQHFGDGTRLSIL.

This clone was counted a few times. The chain's CDR3 is CASSGNQGVEAFF. Written as DNA, the CDR3 is TGTGCCAGCAGTGGTAATCAGGGGGTTGAAGCTTTCTTT. This rearrangement joins TRBV2 to TRBJ1-1; TRBD1 agrees at 7 bases. The J segment lost 7 bases and the V segment lost 4 bases, leaving 6 bases of the junction unmatched. The CDR3 is made up of 13 amino acids. The germline V gene has CDR1 SNHLY and CDR2 FYNNEI.

This rearrangement joins TRBV28 to TRBJ1-1; no definite D call. Germline V gene sequence: CDR1 MDHEN, CDR2 SYDVKM. The CDR3 totals 14 residues. Trimming shortened V by 6 bases and J by 5 bases, and 16 bases separated the two germline ends. The CDR3 here is CASSPQPKGTEAFF. The CDR3 nucleotides read TGTGCCAGCAGCCCGCAGCCCAAGGGAACTGAAGCTTTCTTT.

The chain recombines TRBV4-2 with TRBJ2-5; 15 bases fit TRBD2. J gave up 1 base and V 2 bases, and 11 bases lay outside the gene matches. The CDR3 contains 20 residues. CDR1 and CDR2 (germline): LGHNA, YNFKEQ. Here the CDR3 reads CASSQQRGGLAGGSQETQYF. DNA of the CDR3: TGTGCCAGCAGCCAACAAAGGGGGGGACTAGCGGGGGGTAGCCAAGAGACCCAGTACTTC.

This clone has just a few counts. The gene calls are TRBV9 and TRBJ1-3; 9 nucleotides line up with TRBD1. The V segment lost 3 bases and the J segment 0 bases; nucleotides outside the gene matches: 7. From germline, CDR1 is SGDLS and CDR2 YYNGEE. The CDR3 loop spans 17 amino acids. The CDR3 loop is CASSGTGELSSGNTIYF. The CDR3 DNA follows: TGTGCCAGCAGCGGGACAGGGGAATTGAGCTCTGGAAACACCATATATTTT.

The chain carries TRBV5-4 and TRBJ1-1; D gene ambiguous. This CDR3 has 14 amino acids. Germline V gene data show CDR1 as SGHNT and CDR2 as YYREEE (reference sequence). V lost 0 bases, J lost 7 bases, and 13 bases lay in between. The CDR3 loop reads CASSLDAAVLEAFF. The DNA for the CDR3 is TGTGCCAGCAGCTTGGACGCGGCAGTTCTTGAAGCTTTCTTT.

This clone was seen a handful of times. The chain carries TRBV10-3 and TRBJ1-2; D perhaps matches TRBD1 (5 bases). Trimming cost V 3 bases and J 7 bases, with 12 bases left between them. CDR1 ENHRY and CDR2 SYGVKD come from the germline V gene. The CDR3 has 13 amino acids. The CDR3 nucleotides are TGTGCCATCAGTGAAGGGGACCCCCCTGGCTACACCTTC. It yields the protein CAISEGDPPGYTF.

The J gene is TRBJ2-1, the V gene TRBV5-4, with 9 bases that match TRBD2. Per germline, CDR1 SGHNT and CDR2 YYREEE (reference sequence). The trim removed 3 bases at V and 2 bases at J, leaving 6 bases unmatched. The CDR3 loop spans 16 amino acids. The CDR3 region is CASSSSGGPPYNEQFF. CDR3 in DNA: TGTGCCAGCAGCTCAAGCGGGGGGCCTCCCTACAATGAGCAGTTCTTC.

V and J are TRBV7-2 and TRBJ2-2; 7 bases map to TRBD1. Looked up from germline, CDR1 is SGHTA and CDR2 is FQGNSA. The CDR3 loop spans 16 amino acids. V lost 5 bases and J lost 4; bases outside the gene matches: 10. This CDR3 is CASSPQGQAATGELFF. The CDR3 DNA is TGTGCCAGCAGCCCTCAAGGACAGGCCGCCACCGGGGAGCTGTTTTTT.

The rearrangement joins TRBV7-8 to TRBJ1-1; D gene uncertain. V lost 1 base and J lost 7, with 10 bases in between. This CDR3 is built from 13 residues. CDR1 is SGHVS, CDR2 FQNEAQ, per germline. The CDR3 DNA is TGTGCCAGCAGCTTAGGGACTGCCCTTGAAGCTTTCTTT. Encoded protein: CASSLGTALEAFF.

V is TRBV6-6 and J is TRBJ2-3; 7 bases map to TRBD1. Germline V gene lookup returns CDR1 MNHNY and CDR2 SVGAGI (reference sequence). The J segment lost 6 bases and the V segment lost 0 bases, leaving 9 bases of the junction unmatched. CDR3 length: 16 amino acids. The CDR3 nucleotides are TGTGCCAGCAGTTACTCGAGGGGGCCCCGAGGGGATACGCAGTATTTT. Protein: CASSYSRGPRGDTQYF.

The chain joins TRBV27 to TRBJ1-6; no definite D call. The length of the CDR3 is 14 residues. Germline CDR1 MNHEY, CDR2 SMNVEV (reference sequence). V was pared by 2 bases and J by 9 bases, with 11 bases between. The CDR3 loop reads CASSLDVGGSPLHF. The CDR3 nucleotides read TGTGCCAGCAGTTTAGATGTCGGTGGTTCACCCCTCCACTTT.